This TCR beta chain was sequenced in a study of T-cell reconstitution after alpha-beta-depleted transplantation in children. The TCRbeta library incorporated unique molecular identifiers. TCRdb ran MiXCR on the PCR reads and lists one entry per CDR3 protein. The repertoire holds hundreds of thousands of distinct CDR3 sequences, with about 31% as singletons. V was pared by 0 bases and J by 8 bases, with 7 bases between. This CDR3 has 13 amino acids. The germline V gene has CDR1 MNHEY and CDR2 SVGAGI. Sequences were derived from PBMCs from the stem cell graft donor, sampled from the stem cell graft. The TCR was taken from a human donor who donated a stem cell graft to a child with aplastic anemia. V and J are TRBV6-5 and TRBJ1-4, with a weak D call TRBD1 (5 bases). The CDR3 sequence: CASSYSGTEKLFF. The CDR3 coding sequence is TGTGCCAGCAGTTACTCGGGGACCGAAAAACTGTTTTTT.